The 17 T cell receptor beta chains below were found in one sample sequenced in a study of PD-1 blockade in classical Hodgkin lymphoma. Data came from immunoSEQ multiplex PCR; TCRdb stores just in-frame clones and leaves some out. Of thousands of clones listed, about 74% are singletons. All patients experienced relapse after autologous stem cell transplantation, and brentuximab vedotin exposure was variable. Sequences were derived from peripheral blood mononuclear cells (PBMCs), sampled at baseline. These TCRs come from a human donor with classical Hodgkin lymphoma.

The chain couples TRBV9 to TRBJ2-7; a possible D gene is TRBD2 (6 bases). Germline CDR1 SGDLS, CDR2 YYNGEE. V lost 2 bases and J 2 bases, leaving 11 bases between the germline ends. This CDR3 contains 14 residues. CDR3 bases: TGTGCCAGCAGCGTTAGCGGAACCACCTACGAGCAGTACTTC. Protein: CASSVSGTTYEQYF.

The chain couples TRBV6-5 to TRBJ2-5; TRBD2 agrees at 7 bases. This CDR3 region has 15 residues. Germline V gene sequence: CDR1 MNHEY, CDR2 SVGAGI. The junction had 7 bases not matched to a gene; V was cut back by 5 bases and J by 1 base. The CDR3 protein is CASSPISSGQETQYF. The CDR3 bases are TGTGCCAGCAGTCCCATCTCTAGCGGCCAAGAGACCCAGTACTTC.

This chain connects TRBV6-6 to TRBJ1-5, with TRBD1 matching over 7 bases. This CDR3 region has 14 residues. J gave up 4 bases and V 2 bases, and 2 bases lay outside the gene matches. Germline assignment: CDR1 MNHNY and CDR2 SVGAGI (reference sequence). CDR3 nucleotide sequence: TGTGCCAGCAGTTACGAGGGGGCGAATCAGCCCCAGCATTTT. Encoded protein: CASSYEGANQPQHF.

V gene TRBV29-1 combines with J gene TRBJ2-1; TRBD2 matches 14 bases. The J segment lost 8 bases and the V segment lost 6 bases, leaving 12 bases of the junction unmatched. Germline V gene data show CDR1 as SQVTM and CDR2 as ANQGSEA. This CDR3 region has 16 residues. The CDR3 DNA reads TGCAGCGTCGGCGGGACTAGCGGGAGACGGGTGGATGAGCAGTTCTTC. Its protein is CSVGGTSGRRVDEQFF.

This rearrangement joins TRBV4-3 to TRBJ1-2; D ambiguous. Trimming took off 1 base at V and 0 bases at J, with 12 bases between the two ends. This CDR3 contains 16 residues. Germline CDR1 and CDR2: LGHNA and YSLEER. DNA of the CDR3: TGCGCCAGCAGCCAAGTCGTTGCAGCCTCTAACTATGGCTACACCTTC. Translated: CASSQVVAASNYGYTF.

The rearrangement uses TRBV18 and TRBJ1-5; TRBD1 matches 10 bases. CDR3 size: 15 residues. Germline V lookup: CDR1 KGHSH, CDR2 LQKENI. The V gene end was trimmed by 4 bases and the J gene end by 4 bases; junction bases not matched to a gene: 4. In DNA form, the CDR3 reads TGTGCCAGCTCACAGGGACAGGGGAAGAATCAGCCCCAGCATTTT. Amino acid sequence: CASSQGQGKNQPQHF.

The J gene is TRBJ2-1, the V gene TRBV27; TRBD2 might be the D (6 bases). Deletions cut 4 bases from V and 4 bases from J, with 11 bases between. In germline, CDR1 is MNHEY, CDR2 SMNVEV (reference sequence). The CDR3 length is 14 residues. The CDR3 sequence: CASSWGEMYNEQFF. In DNA form, the CDR3 reads TGTGCCAGCAGTTGGGGGGAGATGTACAATGAGCAGTTCTTC.

The chain joins TRBV6-1 to TRBJ2-7; no firm D call. Germline assignment: CDR1 MNHNS and CDR2 SASEGT. V shed 4 bases and J shed 3 bases, with 13 bases lying between them. CDR3 size: 14 residues. CDR3 nucleotide sequence: TGTGCCAGCAGTGTTCGGACGGAGCTCTACGAGCAGTACTTC. Translating it yields CASSVRTELYEQYF.

The chain recombines TRBV27 with TRBJ2-1, with D possibly TRBD2 on 7 matching bases. Germline loops: CDR1 MNHEY, CDR2 SMNVEV (reference sequence). Trimming shortened V by 3 bases and J by 2 bases, and 11 bases separated the two germline ends. The CDR3 loop spans 15 amino acids. The DNA for the CDR3 is TGTGCCAGCAGTTTTTCGGGGGGCCCCTACAATGAGCAGTTCTTC. Encoded protein: CASSFSGGPYNEQFF.

The chain carries TRBV7-9 and TRBJ1-2, with D possibly being TRBD1 (5 bases). This CDR3 is built from 12 residues. The V gene's germline CDR1 is SEHNR and CDR2 FQNEAQ (reference sequence). The V gene lost 4 bases and the J gene lost 9 bases, with 12 bases spanning the gap. The CDR3 sequence is CASSSLEGSYTF. In nucleotides, the CDR3 is TGTGCCAGCAGCTCCCTTGAGGGGAGCTACACCTTC. Variable domain in full (rest from reference TRBV7-9 and TRBJ1-2): DTGVSQNPRHKITKRGQNVTFRCDPISEHNRLYWYRQTLGQGPEFLTYFQNEAQLEKSRLLSDRFSAERPKGSFSTLEIQRTEQGDSAMYLCASSSLEGSYTFGSGTRLTVV.

V gene TRBV19 combines with J gene TRBJ1-1, with D tentatively TRBD1 (5 bases). The germline V gene has CDR1 LNHDA and CDR2 SQIVND (reference sequence). This CDR3 contains 15 residues. Deletions cut 4 bases from V and 0 bases from J, with 12 bases between. The CDR3: CASSSSGTLNTEAFF. CDR3 sequence (DNA): TGTGCCAGTAGTAGTTCCGGGACCTTGAACACTGAAGCTTTCTTT.

Only one count was recorded for this clone. This rearrangement joins TRBV15 to TRBJ1-5; D unresolved. Deletions cut 3 bases from V and 7 bases from J, with 10 bases between. The CDR3 loop spans 13 amino acids. Germline V gene lookup returns CDR1 LNHNV and CDR2 YYDKDF (reference sequence). The CDR3 protein is CATSSPGVQPQHF. In DNA form, the CDR3 reads TGTGCCACCAGCAGCCCGGGCGTCCAGCCCCAGCATTTT.

By its share, this clone is medium-sized. V is TRBV10-3 and J is TRBJ2-2, with 7 bases fitting TRBD1. V lost 4 bases to trimming and J lost 3 bases; unmatched junction nucleotides: 5. The germline V gene encodes CDR1 ENHRY and CDR2 SYGVKD. There are 15 residues in the CDR3. The CDR3 loop reads CAISAEGTDTGELFF. In nucleotides, the CDR3 is TGTGCCATCAGTGCCGAAGGGACAGACACCGGGGAGCTGTTTTTT.

The chain combines TRBV5-7 with TRBJ1-5; 9 bases are shared with TRBD1. TRBV5-7 qualifies as an ORF whose function is uncertain. The CDR3 contains 14 residues. Losses at the gene ends were 9 bases for V and 4 bases for J; bases not matched to a gene: 8. The CDR3 nucleotides read TGTGCCATTAATACAGGGGGCGCAAATCAGCCCCAGCATTTT. Its protein product is CAINTGGANQPQHF.

This chain uses TRBV5-1 with TRBJ1-2; D unresolved. Germline lookup yields CDR1 SGHRS and CDR2 YFSETQ. This CDR3 is built from 22 residues. Trimming cost V 6 bases and J 4 bases, with 40 bases left between them. The CDR3 coding sequence is TGCGCCAGCAACCCGCTCCCCTCCCCCGCAGTCGGCGCCAGGCATCGGATCTATGGCTACACCTTC. This sequence encodes CASNPLPSPAVGARHRIYGYTF.

The chain links TRBV4-1 to TRBJ2-2, with D possibly being TRBD2 (5 bases). Germline CDR1 is MGHRA and CDR2 is YSYEKL. The CDR3 is 16 residues long. Trimming took 0 bases from V and 5 from J, leaving 13 bases between them. CDR3 in DNA: TGCGCCAGCAGCCAAGATTGGGAGTGGAGGACCGGGGAGCTGTTTTTT. Translating it yields CASSQDWEWRTGELFF.

This rearrangement joins TRBV5-6 to TRBJ2-1, with TRBD1 matching 10 bases. The length of the CDR3 is 16 residues. Germline trimming cut 3 bases from V and 0 bases from J; bases unmatched to any gene: 3. Germline V gene lookup returns CDR1 SGHDT and CDR2 YYEEEE. Here the CDR3 reads CASSWGDRGSYNEQFF. CDR3 DNA sequence: TGTGCCAGCAGCTGGGGGGACAGGGGCTCCTACAATGAGCAGTTCTTC.